The next 28 T cell receptor beta chains were all read from a single sample in a study of CD8+CD57+ T cells in acquired aplastic anemia. Profiling that covered TCR beta VDJ and CDR3 relied on genomic DNA as its template. From the reads, TCRdb called clonotypes with MiXCR, one entry per CDR3 protein. The table has fewer than 200,000 distinct CDR3 sequences, about 70% seen once. Patients chosen for sequencing had shown CD8+CD57+ cell expansion by flow cytometry. What was sequenced was sorted CD4+, CD8+, or CD8+CD57+ T cells (not recorded which) from PBMCs. These receptors all come from a human donor with aplastic anemia.

The DNA for the CDR3 is TGCGCCAGCAGCTTGTGGGAAGATACTAGCGGGAGGGCCTACGAGCAGTACTTC. Translated: CASSLWEDTSGRAYEQYF. The rearrangement joins TRBV5-1 to TRBJ2-7, with 13 bases lining up with TRBD2. This CDR3 region has 18 residues. V dropped 1 base and J dropped 2; count of bases not matched to a gene: 9. Germline CDR1 and CDR2: SGHRS and YFSETQ.

The chain employs TRBV10-3 and TRBJ1-1; a weak D match, TRBD1 (5 bases). Germline-derived CDR1 and CDR2 are ENHRY and SYGVKD. Trimming took off 0 bases at V and 7 bases at J, with 9 bases between the two ends. This CDR3 has 13 amino acids. The CDR3 spells CAISESLGLEAFF. CDR3 in DNA: TGTGCCATCAGTGAGTCGTTGGGGCTTGAAGCTTTCTTT.

This clonotype has only a few counts. The chain uses TRBV2 and TRBJ2-3; TRBD2 agrees at 9 bases. The V gene end was trimmed by 7 bases and the J gene end by 2 bases; junction bases not matched to a gene: 7. CDR3 length equals 15 residues. In germline, CDR1 is SNHLY, CDR2 FYNNEI. CDR3 region: CASINSGGPTDTQYF. In nucleotides, the CDR3 is TGTGCCAGCATTAATAGCGGGGGCCCCACAGATACGCAGTATTTT.

CDR3 coding DNA: TGTGCCAGCAGCTTAAGTCAGAACCCCTCCTACGAGCAGTACTTC. It is translated as CASSLSQNPSYEQYF. This rearrangement joins TRBV7-9 to TRBJ2-7; no clear D. The V gene lost 2 bases and the J gene lost 0 bases, with 11 bases spanning the gap. Germline values: CDR1 SEHNR, CDR2 FQNEAQ (reference sequence). The length of the CDR3 is 15 residues.

The chain links TRBV20-1 to TRBJ2-3; TRBD1 agrees at 8 bases. J gave up 4 bases and V 0 bases, and 0 bases lay outside the gene matches. Germline CDR1 and CDR2: DFQATT and SNEGSKA (reference sequence). The length of the CDR3 is 13 residues. The CDR3 reads CSARETGADTQYF. DNA for the CDR3: TGCAGTGCTAGAGAGACAGGGGCAGATACGCAGTATTTT.

DNA of the CDR3: TGTGCCAGCAGCCCTAGGCTAGGCACAGATACGCAGTATTTT. It specifies CASSPRLGTDTQYF. The chain uses TRBV7-2 and TRBJ2-3, with D hard to call. The CDR3 sequence is 14 residues long. Germline V gene sequence: CDR1 SGHTA, CDR2 FQGNSA. Trimming left V 5 bases short and J 1 base short, with 10 bases between.

Remarks on this clonotype: At one end the junction does not follow the germline gene, possibly because of a read error. The V and J genes are TRBV5-1 and TRBJ2-5; D uncertain. Germline V CDR1 and CDR2: SGHRS, YFSETQ. This CDR3 region has 13 residues. CDR3 nucleotide sequence: TGTGCCAGCAGCTTGGCTACCCAAGAGACCCAGTACTTC. This encodes CASSLATQETQYF.

The chain combines TRBV24-1 with TRBJ2-7, with D perhaps matching TRBD1 (5 bases). CDR3 length: 13 residues. CDR1 is KGHDR, CDR2 SFDVKD, per germline. V lost 5 bases and J lost 1, with 8 bases in between. The CDR3 protein is CATSGDRSYEQYF. Written as DNA, the CDR3 is TGTGCCACCAGTGGAGACAGATCCTACGAGCAGTACTTC.

V is TRBV12-3 or TRBV12-4 and J is TRBJ1-2; no clear D. Trimming stripped 1 base from V and 7 bases from J, with 10 bases between. The CDR3 is 13 amino acids. Here the CDR3 DNA reads TGTGCCAGCAGTTTAGGGTCAGAGGGTGGCTACACCTTC. It encodes CASSLGSEGGYTF.

The chain joins TRBV15 to TRBJ1-2, with D possibly matching TRBD1 (6 bases). Deletions cut 3 bases from V and 3 bases from J, with 11 bases between. Germline CDR1 reads LNHNV; CDR2 reads YYDKDF (reference sequence). This CDR3 spans 14 amino acids. CDR3 sequence reads: CATSRRGFDYGYTF. The CDR3 coding sequence is TGTGCCACCAGCAGGAGGGGGTTTGACTATGGCTACACCTTC.

This clonotype showed up just once. The V call is TRBV7-9, the J call TRBJ2-3; D remains ambiguous. Germline V gene lookup returns CDR1 SEHNR and CDR2 FQNEAQ (reference sequence). The CDR3 contains 12 residues. Trimming stripped 1 base from V and 6 bases from J, with 5 bases between. As DNA, the CDR3 is TGTGCCAGCAGCTTAGTAAGTGATACGCAGTATTTT. Its protein product is CASSLVSDTQYF.

This rearrangement joins TRBV12-3 or TRBV12-4 to TRBJ2-7, with 9 bases lining up with TRBD1. The length of the CDR3 is 14 residues. Unmatched junction bases numbered 6, after V lost 5 bases and J lost 4 bases. The CDR3 DNA follows: TGTGCCAGCAGTGCCTCCGGACAGGGGTACGAGCAGTACTTC. It specifies CASSASGQGYEQYF.

J is TRBJ2-1 and V is TRBV7-9, with D possibly TRBD2 on 6 matching bases. Germline V gene lookup returns CDR1 SEHNR and CDR2 FQNEAQ (reference sequence). Between the trimmed V and J ends, which lost 5 bases and 7 bases, there was a span of 21 bases. CDR3 length: 16 residues. CDR3 sequence reads: CASSPGSLPMRNEQFF. CDR3 DNA: TGTGCCAGCAGCCCCGGGAGCCTGCCCATGAGGAATGAGCAGTTCTTC.

Regarding this clonotype: The germline gene is not matched at one end of the junction; a read error may be the cause. The chain combines TRBV7-4 with TRBJ2-7; TRBD1 might be the D (5 bases). The germline V gene encodes CDR1 SGHVT and CDR2 SQSDAQ. This CDR3 spans 13 amino acids. CDR3: CASSQLQDDRQYF. CDR3 nucleotide sequence: TGCGCCAGCAGCCAGCTACAGGACGACAGGCAGTACTTC.

This clonotype was observed a handful of times. The V call is TRBV24-1, the J call TRBJ2-5; no reliable D call. The germline CDR1 and CDR2 sequences are KGHDR and SFDVKD. The CDR3 covers 15 residues. V was pared by 4 bases and J by 0 bases, with 11 bases between. This CDR3 is CATSEAAMYQETQYF. Written as DNA, the CDR3 is TGTGCCACCAGTGAGGCAGCGATGTACCAAGAGACCCAGTACTTC.

The J gene is TRBJ1-2, the V gene TRBV20-1; D possibly corresponds to TRBD1 (5 bases). This CDR3 spans 15 amino acids. V lost 6 bases to trimming and J lost 7 bases, with 24 bases between them. The V gene's germline CDR1 is DFQATT and CDR2 SNEGSKA (reference sequence). CDR3 sequence reads: CSAGGQGPPPGGYTF. The CDR3, as DNA: TGCAGTGCCGGAGGACAAGGCCCTCCCCCGGGTGGCTACACCTTC.

This chain links TRBV2 with TRBJ1-1; D not resolved. Looked up from germline, CDR1 is SNHLY and CDR2 is FYNNEI. The CDR3 has 15 residues. The V end lost 0 bases, the J end lost 4 bases, and 12 bases lay between the germline ends. CDR3 bases: TGTGCCAGCAGTGAAGCACGGGGAATGGGCACTGAAGCTTTCTTT. Protein product: CASSEARGMGTEAFF.

The rearrangement uses TRBV7-8 and TRBJ2-1; no clear D. This CDR3 region has 13 residues. The V gene's germline CDR1 is SGHVS and CDR2 FQNEAQ. The V gene lost 2 bases and the J gene lost 4 bases, with 6 bases spanning the gap. The CDR3 DNA follows: TGTGCCAGCAGCTTAAGGATTTACAATGAGCAGTTCTTC. It yields the protein CASSLRIYNEQFF.

The chain employs TRBV15 and TRBJ1-6; possible D gene TRBD1, 6 bases. Germline V gene data show CDR1 as LNHNV and CDR2 as YYDKDF (reference sequence). V was pared by 3 bases and J by 10 bases, with 19 bases between. The CDR3 extends over 16 amino acids. CDR3 protein: CATSRGSGGGHSPLHF. As DNA, the CDR3 is TGTGCCACCAGCAGGGGTTCTGGAGGGGGGCACTCACCCCTCCACTTT.

This chain uses TRBV10-3 with TRBJ2-2; D possibly matches TRBD1 or TRBD2 (5 bases each). Trimming took off 4 bases at V and 3 bases at J, with 9 bases between the two ends. The CDR3 has 14 amino acids. Germline V gives CDR1 ENHRY, CDR2 SYGVKD. DNA for the CDR3: TGTGCCATCAGTGGGGACGGGGACACCGGGGAGCTGTTTTTT. It encodes CAISGDGDTGELFF.

Only a few counts were recorded for this clonotype. The chain has TRBV20-1 and TRBJ2-3; the match to TRBD2 covers 8 bases. The CDR3 length is 14 residues. The germline CDR1 and CDR2 sequences are DFQATT and SNEGSKA (reference sequence). V was clipped by 6 bases and J by 11 bases; unmatched bases: 16. The CDR3 DNA reads TGCAGTGCCCCCCCCCAGCGGGAGTACAATGAGCAGTATTTT. Its protein product is CSAPPQREYNEQYF.

The chain joins TRBV20-1 to TRBJ1-5; TRBD1 matches at 9 bases. The CDR3 contains 13 residues. The junction had 6 bases not matched to a gene; V was cut back by 5 bases and J by 7 bases. The V gene's germline CDR1 is DFQATT and CDR2 SNEGSKA (reference sequence). The CDR3 sequence is CSASDRGEQPQHF. The CDR3 nucleotides read TGCAGTGCTTCTGACAGGGGGGAACAGCCCCAGCATTTT.

The chain recombines TRBV7-6 with TRBJ2-5; 11 positions match TRBD2. Germline V lookup: CDR1 SGHVS, CDR2 FNYEAQ. The CDR3 consists of 15 residues. V lost 5 bases, J lost 3 bases, and 5 bases stayed unmatched. The CDR3 DNA is TGTGCCAGCAGCCCCTTAGCGGGGGGGAAAGAGACCCAGTACTTC. This encodes CASSPLAGGKETQYF.

CDR3 nucleotides: TGTGCCAGCAGTTTAGCGCAGGGGGGCAATGAGCAGTTCTTC. This codes for CASSLAQGGNEQFF. The chain carries TRBV12-3 or TRBV12-4 and TRBJ2-7; possibly TRBD1 for D (7 bases). The end of the DNA aligns better with TRBJ2-1, so the J call may be wrong. The CDR3 sequence is 14 residues long.

The V and J genes are TRBV9 and TRBJ2-5, with D unclear. CDR1 and CDR2 from the germline V gene are SGDLS and YYNGEE. V was shortened by 3 bases and J by 4 bases, with 10 bases between the two germline ends. The length of the CDR3 is 13 residues. The CDR3 spells CASSAGWGETQYF. CDR3 sequence (DNA): TGTGCCAGCAGCGCCGGGTGGGGAGAGACCCAGTACTTC.

This clonotype was seen a few times. The rearrangement joins TRBV20-1 to TRBJ2-1; 9 bases are shared with TRBD2. The germline CDR1 and CDR2 sequences are DFQATT and SNEGSKA (reference sequence). The CDR3 contains 17 residues. J gave up 3 bases and V 3 bases, and 12 bases lay outside the gene matches. In DNA form, the CDR3 reads TGCAGTGCTAGGAGTAACCGGGCGGGGGGGTTCTACAATGAGCAGTTCTTC. Its translation: CSARSNRAGGFYNEQFF.

This chain links TRBV9 with TRBJ1-1; TRBD1 matches 9 bases. With V trimmed by 4 bases and J by 0 bases, 7 bases remained unmatched. This CDR3 contains 16 residues. The V gene's germline CDR1 is SGDLS and CDR2 YYNGEE. The CDR3 region has the DNA TGTGCCAGCAGCCCGCGGGACAGGGACATGAACACTGAAGCTTTCTTT. Encoded protein: CASSPRDRDMNTEAFF. Using reference TRBV9 and TRBJ1-1 for the parts outside the CDR3, the full variable domain is DSGVTQTPKHLITATGQRVTLRCSPRSGDLSVYWYQQSLDQGLQFLIQYYNGEERAKGNILERFSAQQFPDLHSELNLSSLELGDSALYFCASSPRDRDMNTEAFFGQGTRLTVV.

This clonotype was detected a few times. The genes are TRBV4-1 and TRBJ2-6; D remains ambiguous. This CDR3 has 16 amino acids. Germline-derived CDR1 and CDR2 are MGHRA and YSYEKL. V gave up 0 bases and J gave up 3 bases, with 9 bases separating them. CDR3 amino acids: CASSQDDLSGANVLTF. The CDR3 DNA is TGCGCCAGCAGCCAAGACGATCTAAGTGGGGCCAACGTCCTGACTTTC.